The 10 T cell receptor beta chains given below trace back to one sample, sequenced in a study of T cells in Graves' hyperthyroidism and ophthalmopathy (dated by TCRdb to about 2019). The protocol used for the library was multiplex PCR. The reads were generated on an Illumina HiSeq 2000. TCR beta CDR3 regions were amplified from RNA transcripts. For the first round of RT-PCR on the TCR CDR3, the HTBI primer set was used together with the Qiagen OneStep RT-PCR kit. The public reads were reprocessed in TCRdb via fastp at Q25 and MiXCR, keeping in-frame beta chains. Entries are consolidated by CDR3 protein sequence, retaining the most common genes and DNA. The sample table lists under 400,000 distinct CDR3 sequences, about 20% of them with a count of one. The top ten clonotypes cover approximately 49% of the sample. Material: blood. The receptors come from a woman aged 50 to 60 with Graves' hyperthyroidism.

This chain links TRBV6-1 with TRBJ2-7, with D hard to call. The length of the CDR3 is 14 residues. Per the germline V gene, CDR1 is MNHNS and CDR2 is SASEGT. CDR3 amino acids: CASSATRSSYGQYV. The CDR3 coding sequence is TGTGCCAGCAGTGCAACAAGGAGCTCCTACGGGCAGTACGTC.

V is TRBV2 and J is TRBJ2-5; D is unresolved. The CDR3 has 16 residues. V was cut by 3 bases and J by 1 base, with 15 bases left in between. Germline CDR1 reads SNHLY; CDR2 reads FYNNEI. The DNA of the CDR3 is TGTGCCAGCAGTGATAATTTGCCCTCCCCCCAAGAGACCCAGTACTTC. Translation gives CASSDNLPSPQETQYF.

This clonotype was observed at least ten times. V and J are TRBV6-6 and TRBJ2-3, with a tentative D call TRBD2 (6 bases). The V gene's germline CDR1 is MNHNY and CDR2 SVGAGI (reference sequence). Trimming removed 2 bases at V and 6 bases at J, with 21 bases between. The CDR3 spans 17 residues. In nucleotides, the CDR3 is TGTGCCAGCAGTTACAGCCGGACTGGGGGGAGGTCGGATACGCAGTATTTT. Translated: CASSYSRTGGRSDTQYF.

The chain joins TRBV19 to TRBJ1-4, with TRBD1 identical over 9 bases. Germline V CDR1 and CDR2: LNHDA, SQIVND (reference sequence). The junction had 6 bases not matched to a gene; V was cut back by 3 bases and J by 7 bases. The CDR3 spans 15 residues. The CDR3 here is CASSIGTGPSEKLFF. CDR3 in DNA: TGTGCCAGTAGTATTGGGACAGGGCCCAGTGAAAAACTGTTTTTT.

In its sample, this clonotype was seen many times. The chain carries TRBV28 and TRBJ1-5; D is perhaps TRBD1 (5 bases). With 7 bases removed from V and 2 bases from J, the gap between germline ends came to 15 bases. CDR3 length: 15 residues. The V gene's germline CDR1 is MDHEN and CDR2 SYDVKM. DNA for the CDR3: TGTGCCAGCAACTGGGGGGGGAGTGGCAATCAGCCCCAGCATTTT. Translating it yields CASNWGGSGNQPQHF.

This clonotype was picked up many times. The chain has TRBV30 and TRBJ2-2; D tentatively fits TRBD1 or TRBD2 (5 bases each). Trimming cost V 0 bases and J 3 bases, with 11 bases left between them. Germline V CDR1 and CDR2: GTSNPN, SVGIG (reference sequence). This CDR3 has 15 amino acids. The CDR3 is CAWSVGESDTGELFF. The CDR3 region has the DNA TGTGCCTGGAGTGTGGGGGAGTCGGACACCGGGGAGCTGTTTTTT.

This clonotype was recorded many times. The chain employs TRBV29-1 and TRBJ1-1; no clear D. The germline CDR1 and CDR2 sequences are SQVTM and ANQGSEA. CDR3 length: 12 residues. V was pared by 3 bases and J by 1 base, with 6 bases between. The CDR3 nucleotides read TGCAGCGTTGATCGGGGGAACACTGAAGCTTTCTTT. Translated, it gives CSVDRGNTEAFF. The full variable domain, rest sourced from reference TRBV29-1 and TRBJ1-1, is SAVISQKPSRDICQRGTSLTIQCQVDSQVTMMFWYRQQPGQSLTLIATANQGSEATYESGFVIDKFPISRPNLTFSTLTVSNMSPEDSSIYLCSVDRGNTEAFFGQGTRLTVV.

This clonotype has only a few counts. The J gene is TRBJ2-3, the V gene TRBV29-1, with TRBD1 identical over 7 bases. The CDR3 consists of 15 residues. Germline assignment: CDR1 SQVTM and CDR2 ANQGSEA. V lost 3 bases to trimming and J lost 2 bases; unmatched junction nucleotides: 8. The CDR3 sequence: CSVDGVGQFTDTQYF. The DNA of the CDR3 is TGCAGCGTTGATGGCGTGGGACAGTTCACAGATACGCAGTATTTT.

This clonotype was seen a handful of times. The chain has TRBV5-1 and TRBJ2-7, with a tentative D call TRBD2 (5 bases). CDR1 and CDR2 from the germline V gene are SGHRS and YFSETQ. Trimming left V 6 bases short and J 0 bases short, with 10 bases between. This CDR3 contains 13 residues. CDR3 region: CASNPGSSYEQYF. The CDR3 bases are TGCGCCAGCAATCCTGGGAGCTCCTACGAGCAGTACTTC.

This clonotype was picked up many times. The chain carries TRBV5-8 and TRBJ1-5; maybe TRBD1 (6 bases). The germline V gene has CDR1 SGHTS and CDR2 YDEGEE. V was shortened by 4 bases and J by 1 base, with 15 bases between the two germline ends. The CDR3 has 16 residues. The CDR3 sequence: CASSPFFGTSNQPQHF. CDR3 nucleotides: TGTGCCAGCAGCCCGTTTTTTGGGACAAGCAATCAGCCCCAGCATTTT.